The 20 T cell receptor beta chains below all came from one sample that was sequenced in a study of neoadjuvant anti-PD-1 for oral cavity cancer. Assay: immunoSEQ multiplex PCR; the TCRdb copy retains only in-frame clones and omits some. The data show about 61,000 clones, around 85% seen once. The material sequenced was PBMCs, taken before nivolumab (anti-PD-1) treatment. The receptors derive from a person aged 35 to 85 with oral cavity squamous cell carcinoma.

This clone occurred a few times. The rearrangement uses TRBV28 and TRBJ2-7, with 8 bases that match TRBD1. Germline loops: CDR1 MDHEN, CDR2 SYDVKM. V shed 5 bases, J shed 3 bases, and the junction held 9 bases outside the gene matches. The CDR3 contains 15 residues. For the CDR3, the DNA is TGTGCCAGCAGTAGGACAGGGTCCCTCTTCTACGAGCAGTACTTC. Its translation is CASSRTGSLFYEQYF.

The chain combines TRBV29-1 with TRBJ2-3; 12 nucleotides agree with TRBD2. The CDR3 consists of 15 residues. Per germline, CDR1 SQVTM and CDR2 ANQGSEA. V shed 6 bases, J shed 2 bases, and the junction held 6 bases outside the gene matches. The CDR3 loop is CSVPGTSGFTDTQYF. In nucleotides, the CDR3 is TGCAGCGTGCCGGGGACTAGCGGGTTCACAGATACGCAGTATTTT.

V usage is TRBV18 and J usage is TRBJ2-7; 10 nucleotides agree with TRBD2. V was clipped by 4 bases and J by 4 bases; unmatched bases: 22. The length of the CDR3 is 20 residues. CDR1 and CDR2 from the germline V gene are KGHSH and LQKENI. The CDR3 region is CASSRGTIGAAGGTAYEQYF. CDR3 nucleotides: TGTGCCAGCTCACGCGGGACAATAGGCGCAGCGGGAGGGACAGCGTACGAGCAGTACTTC. The full variable domain, with the rest looked up from reference TRBV18 and TRBJ2-7, is NAGVMQNPRHLVRRRGQEARLRCSPMKGHSHVYWYRQLPEEGLKFMVYLQKENIIDESGMPKERFSAEFPKEGPSILRIQQVVRGDSAAYFCASSRGTIGAAGGTAYEQYFGPGTRLTVT.

This clone was observed a handful of times. This chain uses TRBV5-1 with TRBJ2-7, with 9 bases identical to TRBD2. Looked up from germline, CDR1 is SGHRS and CDR2 is YFSETQ. J gave up 4 bases and V 0 bases, and 5 bases lay outside the gene matches. The CDR3 has 15 residues. In DNA, the CDR3 is TGCGCCAGCAGCTTGGCAGCTAGCGGGGCGTACGAGCAGTACTTC. Its translation: CASSLAASGAYEQYF.

The V and J genes are TRBV19 and TRBJ2-7, with 7 positions matching TRBD1. Trimming removed 4 bases from V and 4 bases from J; junction bases left unmatched: 4. The CDR3 consists of 13 residues. The germline CDR1 and CDR2 sequences are LNHDA and SQIVND (reference sequence). The CDR3 loop reads CASSTGTEYEQYF. CDR3 sequence (DNA): TGTGCCAGTAGTACCGGGACAGAATACGAGCAGTACTTC.

This chain joins TRBV27 and TRBJ2-7; D remains unclear. CDR3 length: 14 amino acids. Germline CDR1 reads MNHEY; CDR2 reads SMNVEV (reference sequence). Deletions cut 5 bases from V and 2 bases from J, with 13 bases between. CDR3 residues: CASSPRTDPYEQYF. Written as DNA, the CDR3 is TGTGCCAGCAGTCCGCGGACGGACCCCTACGAGCAGTACTTC.

The gene calls are TRBV7-2 and TRBJ2-2; possibly TRBD2 for D (5 bases). Deletions cut 5 bases from V and 4 bases from J, with 20 bases between. Germline CDR1 reads SGHTA; CDR2 reads FQGNSA. The CDR3 runs to 17 residues. Here the CDR3 reads CASSLSLGLRGTGELFF. DNA of the CDR3: TGTGCCAGCAGCCTATCCCTCGGACTCCGGGGCACCGGGGAGCTGTTTTTT.

This chain connects TRBV7-3 to TRBJ2-2; D possibly corresponds to TRBD2 (5 bases). The CDR3 runs 13 residues. Germline V gene sequence: CDR1 SGHTA, CDR2 FQGTGA. Between the trimmed V and J ends, which lost 5 bases and 6 bases, there was a span of 10 bases. The CDR3 loop is CASSKEAAGELFF. The CDR3 DNA reads TGTGCCAGCAGCAAGGAGGCGGCCGGGGAGCTGTTTTTT. Supplemented by reference TRBV7-3 and TRBJ2-2, the full variable domain reads GAGVSQTPSNKVTEKGKYVELRCDPISGHTALYWYRQSLGQGPEFLIYFQGTGAADDSGLPNDRFFAVRPEGSVSTLKIQRTERGDSAVYLCASSKEAAGELFFGEGSRLTVL.

The J gene is TRBJ2-3, the V gene TRBV30, with D perhaps given as TRBD1 or TRBD2 (6 bases each). Germline CDR1 is GTSNPN and CDR2 is SVGIG (reference sequence). V gave up 8 bases and J gave up 1 base, with 16 bases separating them. This CDR3 is 14 amino acids long. The CDR3 DNA reads as TGTGCCATAACCCCGGGGGCCGGCACAGATACGCAGTATTTT. Its protein is CAITPGAGTDTQYF.

V gene TRBV5-6 combines with J gene TRBJ2-3; D remains unclear. The CDR3 runs 13 residues. From germline, CDR1 is SGHDT and CDR2 YYEEEE. The V and J ends lost 1 base and 6 bases respectively, with 9 bases between them. The chain's CDR3 is CASSLQVLDTQYF. CDR3 sequence (DNA): TGTGCCAGCAGCTTGCAGGTGTTGGATACGCAGTATTTT. Full variable domain (missing parts from reference TRBV5-6 and TRBJ2-3): DAGVTQSPTHLIKTRGQQVTLRCSPKSGHDTVSWYQQALGQGPQFIFQYYEEEERQRGNFPDRFSGHQFPNYSSELNVNALLLGDSALYLCASSLQVLDTQYFGPGTRLTVL.

J is TRBJ2-5 and V is TRBV2; the D gene is possibly TRBD1 (7 bases). From germline, CDR1 is SNHLY and CDR2 FYNNEI. V gave up 3 bases and J gave up 5 bases, with 16 bases separating them. This CDR3 spans 15 amino acids. The CDR3 sequence: CASSDLGGGGETQYF. Here the CDR3 DNA reads TGTGCCAGCAGTGATTTAGGGGGCGGAGGGGAGACCCAGTACTTC. The full variable domain, in which reference TRBV2 and TRBJ2-5 provide the parts outside the CDR3, is EPEVTQTPSHQVTQMGQEVILRCVPISNHLYFYWYRQILGQKVEFLVSFYNNEISEKSEIFDDQFSVERPDGSNFTLKIRSTKLEDSAMYFCASSDLGGGGETQYFGPGTRLLVL.

The genes are TRBV4-2 and TRBJ2-5, with D possibly being TRBD1 (5 bases). The CDR3 runs 14 residues. The germline CDR1 and CDR2 sequences are LGHNA and YNFKEQ. V was cut by 1 base and J by 4 bases, with 10 bases left in between. The CDR3 sequence: CASSQGRVGETQYF. The CDR3 bases are TGTGCCAGCAGCCAAGGCAGGGTAGGAGAGACCCAGTACTTC.

The genes are TRBV7-2 and TRBJ1-2; TRBD1 is a possible D gene (6 bases). The CDR3 is 16 residues long. Germline V gives CDR1 SGHTA, CDR2 FQGNSA. V was trimmed by 5 bases and J by 8 bases, leaving 24 bases between them. In nucleotides, the CDR3 is TGTGCCAGCAGCCCTTCCCTGGCAGGGGCGGGAGGGGGCTACACCTTC. Protein sequence: CASSPSLAGAGGGYTF.

The V and J genes are TRBV6-4 and TRBJ2-3, with 12 bases matching TRBD2. Unmatched junction bases numbered 5, after V lost 6 bases and J lost 4 bases. The germline V gene encodes CDR1 MRHNA and CDR2 SNTAGT. This CDR3 has 15 residues. CDR3 protein: CASSPSGGGSDTQYF. The CDR3 bases are TGTGCCAGCAGCCCTAGCGGGGGGGGGTCAGATACGCAGTATTTT.

The rearrangement uses TRBV11-2 and TRBJ1-4, with 8 bases that match TRBD1. This CDR3 has 15 amino acids. Germline V lookup: CDR1 SGHAT, CDR2 FQNNGV. The ends lost 5 bases at V and 5 bases at J; junction bases unmatched: 7. The CDR3 sequence is CASSRTGTGNEKLFF. For the CDR3, the DNA is TGTGCCAGCAGCCGGACCGGGACAGGAAATGAAAAACTGTTTTTT.

The chain uses TRBV7-2 and TRBJ2-1; TRBD1 is a possible D gene (5 bases). The CDR3 runs 13 residues. In germline, CDR1 is SGHTA, CDR2 FQGNSA. V shed 5 bases and J shed 8 bases, with 13 bases lying between them. The CDR3 sequence is CASSRGLGDEQFF. CDR3 DNA: TGTGCCAGCAGCAGAGGCCTAGGGGATGAGCAGTTCTTC.

J is TRBJ1-6 and V is TRBV27; tentative D call: TRBD1 (5 bases). Germline V gene data show CDR1 as MNHEY and CDR2 as SMNVEV (reference sequence). The V gene lost 4 bases and the J gene lost 4 bases, with 8 bases spanning the gap. The CDR3 sequence is 14 residues long. Written as DNA, the CDR3 is TGTGCCAGCAGTTCTAGGGGATATAATTCACCCCTCCACTTT. Its translation: CASSSRGYNSPLHF.

This clone was observed a few times. This CDR3 reads CASSRGGGGRERANYGYTF. The DNA for the CDR3 is TGTGCCAGCAGCCGTGGAGGCGGTGGGAGAGAAAGAGCTAACTATGGCTACACCTTC. V and J are TRBV5-4 and TRBJ1-2; D is ambiguous. This CDR3 contains 19 residues. Trimming cost V 4 bases and J 0 bases, with 25 bases left between them. Germline CDR1 SGHNT, CDR2 YYREEE (reference sequence).

This chain connects TRBV5-1 to TRBJ1-3; D gene ambiguous. The germline gives CDR1 SGHRS, CDR2 YFSETQ. The CDR3 covers 14 residues. Trimming cost V 4 bases and J 0 bases, with 8 bases left between them. The CDR3 loop reads CASSPGPSGNTIYF. The DNA of the CDR3 is TGCGCCAGCAGCCCAGGTCCCTCTGGAAACACCATATATTTT.

The V call is TRBV5-1, the J call TRBJ2-7; no firm D call. CDR1 and CDR2 from the germline V gene are SGHRS and YFSETQ. The CDR3 is 15 amino acids. The V and J ends lost 0 bases and 3 bases respectively, with 13 bases between them. The CDR3 DNA sequence: TGCGCCAGCAGCTTGGACTGGCTAGAAGTCTACGAGCAGTACTTC. This sequence encodes CASSLDWLEVYEQYF. The whole variable domain, filled in from reference TRBV5-1 and TRBJ2-7, reads KAGVTQTPRYLIKTRGQQVTLSCSPISGHRSVSWYQQTPGQGLQFLFEYFSETQRNKGNFPGRFSGRQFSNSRSEMNVSTLELGDSALYLCASSLDWLEVYEQYFGPGTRLTVT.